The clone carrying this TCR beta chain came up a few times. This sample stems from a study of control samples from healthy donors and cancer patients. The CDR3 extends over 15 amino acids. Germline CDR1 reads LGHDT; CDR2 reads YNNKEL (reference sequence). Losses at the gene ends were 1 base for V and 4 bases for J; bases not matched to a gene: 2. Generated by immunoSEQ multiplex PCR, the TCRdb table keeps only in-frame clones and is missing some. This sample carries about 230,000 clones, about 80% of them seen once, and the ten largest clones take 13%. The sequence was obtained from a woman in her fifties or sixties with lung cancer. The sequencing sample was made of PBMCs. This chain uses TRBV3-1 (or the pseudogene TRBV3-2) with TRBJ2-5; 11 bases agree with TRBD2. CDR3 DNA: TGTGCCAGCAGCCAAGTTAGCGGGAGGGGAGAGACCCAGTACTTC. Amino acids: CASSQVSGRGETQYF.